This entry concerns a single T cell receptor beta chain. Its antigen is as yet unknown. This specimen belongs to a study of CD4 T cells in relation to SARS-CoV-2 and coronaviruses. Germline V gives CDR1 SGHTA, CDR2 FQGNSA. Germline trimming cut 7 bases from V and 1 base from J; bases unmatched to any gene: 10. The CDR3 is 16 amino acids. General study results and limits: In roughly 60% of donors, memory CD4+ clonotypes crossrecognized SARS-CoV-2 and at least one common cold coronavirus spike.

Before the COVID-19 pandemic, during about 2010-2019, CD4+ T cells were taken from unexposed donors. Isolation of CD4+ T cells took place after about 9 days in culture. Testing used SARS-CoV-2 S/N and four cold-coronavirus spikes on unexposed-donor CD4+ T cells, cells permitting. Fresh IL-2 medium replaced half the medium on days 3 and 7. Method: immunoSEQ multiplex PCR; TCRdb's copy keeps in-frame clones and lacks some. The profile shows about 19,000 clones, 77% of them singletons. This chain joins TRBV7-2 and TRBJ2-3; 8 bases map to TRBD2. The sequencing sample was made of CD4+ T cells from PBMCs, cultured in vitro. This clonotype originated in a human donor in good health. Here the CDR3 reads CASIRGWRGGTDTQYF. CDR3 coding DNA: TGTGCCAGCATTCGCGGGTGGCGGGGGGGCACAGATACGCAGTATTTT.